These 24 T cell receptor beta chains were sequenced from one sample in a study of blood T cell repertoires in COVID-19. Repertoires were generated with immunoSEQ multiplex PCR, while TCRdb's copy carries only in-frame clones and drops some. The sample yields just over 300,000 clones, about 88% seen once. Specimen: PBMCs or T cells enriched from blood (not recorded which). These receptors were collected from a woman aged 40 to 50 who had recovered from COVID-19.

J is TRBJ1-1 and V is TRBV24-1, with a weak D call TRBD1 (6 bases). The germline V gene encodes CDR1 KGHDR and CDR2 SFDVKD. The CDR3 is 15 amino acids. The germline V and J ends were trimmed by 2 bases and 3 bases, with 12 bases remaining between them. DNA of the CDR3: TGTGCCACCAGTGATTCTGGGACACCTTACACTGAAGCTTTCTTT. Protein product: CATSDSGTPYTEAFF.

V and J are TRBV5-1 and TRBJ2-5, with 7 bases lining up with TRBD1. CDR3 size: 14 residues. After removal of 4 bases from V and 5 bases from J, the junction contained 8 bases not matched to a gene. The germline V gene encodes CDR1 SGHRS and CDR2 YFSETQ. Here the CDR3 reads CASSTSTGFETQYF. CDR3 nucleotide sequence: TGCGCCAGCAGCACGTCGACAGGGTTCGAGACCCAGTACTTC. The variable domain in full, completed from reference TRBV5-1 and TRBJ2-5, reads KAGVTQTPRYLIKTRGQQVTLSCSPISGHRSVSWYQQTPGQGLQFLFEYFSETQRNKGNFPGRFSGRQFSNSRSEMNVSTLELGDSALYLCASSTSTGFETQYFGPGTRLLVL.

The J gene is TRBJ2-1, the V gene TRBV6-5; TRBD2 matches at 8 bases. There are 15 residues in the CDR3. V was pared by 4 bases and J by 7 bases, with 9 bases of the junction left unmatched. Germline V gene data show CDR1 as MNHEY and CDR2 as SVGAGI. The CDR3: CASSFPAGEKNEQFF. The CDR3 nucleotides are TGTGCCAGCAGTTTCCCAGCGGGGGAAAAAAATGAGCAGTTCTTC.

J is TRBJ1-1 and V is TRBV3-1 (or the pseudogene TRBV3-2); D call uncertain. Trimming removed 7 bases at V and 1 base at J, with 10 bases between. Germline loops: CDR1 LGHDT, CDR2 YNNKEL (reference sequence). The length of the CDR3 is 13 residues. Here the CDR3 reads CASTGRENTEAFF. In DNA, the CDR3 is TGTGCCAGCACAGGCAGAGAGAACACTGAAGCTTTCTTT.

The chain has TRBV27 and TRBJ2-7, with a possible D match to TRBD2 (5 bases). Germline assignment: CDR1 MNHEY and CDR2 SMNVEV (reference sequence). This CDR3 is built from 15 residues. Trimming left V 2 bases short and J 0 bases short, with 11 bases between. The CDR3 DNA reads TGTGCCAGCAGTTTAGAGGGCCCAAGCTCCTACGAGCAGTACTTC. Translating gives CASSLEGPSSYEQYF.

This clone was seen a handful of times. The chain couples TRBV28 to TRBJ2-1, with 7 bases aligning to TRBD2. Unmatched junction bases numbered 2, after V lost 3 bases and J lost 0 bases. This CDR3 has 15 residues. Germline lookup yields CDR1 MDHEN and CDR2 SYDVKM. The chain's CDR3 is CASSFGGSSYNEQFF. CDR3 bases: TGTGCCAGCAGTTTTGGCGGGAGCTCCTACAATGAGCAGTTCTTC.

This chain uses TRBV7-2 with TRBJ2-6; 9 bases are shared with TRBD1. Per germline, CDR1 SGHTA and CDR2 FQGNSA. Losses at the gene ends were 3 bases for V and 4 bases for J; bases not matched to a gene: 13. This CDR3 comprises 19 residues. CDR3 coding DNA: TGTGCCAGCAGCTTTTCCGGGACAGGGTTATTAGCAGGGGCCAACGTCCTGACTTTC. Its translation: CASSFSGTGLLAGANVLTF.

This chain links TRBV15 with TRBJ1-6; 7 nucleotides match TRBD1. V lost 3 bases, J lost 7 bases, and 6 bases stayed unmatched. Germline lookup yields CDR1 LNHNV and CDR2 YYDKDF (reference sequence). CDR3 length: 15 amino acids. This CDR3 reads CATSRAGGENSPLHF. DNA of the CDR3: TGTGCCACCAGCAGGGCAGGGGGAGAGAATTCACCCCTCCACTTT.

This rearrangement joins TRBV20-1 to TRBJ1-1; D uncertain. The CDR3 sequence is 10 residues long. Germline CDR1 reads DFQATT; CDR2 reads SNEGSKA (reference sequence). V was shortened by 6 bases and J by 7 bases, with 9 bases between the two germline ends. The CDR3: CSALGGEAFF. The CDR3 DNA is TGCAGTGCCCTCGGCGGTGAAGCTTTCTTT.

The rearrangement links TRBV11-2 to TRBJ2-7, with 11 bases that match TRBD2. V lost 3 bases to trimming and J lost 1 base; unmatched junction nucleotides: 11. Germline-derived CDR1 and CDR2 are SGHAT and FQNNGV. This CDR3 region has 18 residues. The CDR3, as DNA: TGTGCCAGCAGCTTTAGTAGGGCTAGCGGGAGGCCTTCCTACGAGCAGTACTTC. Translated, it gives CASSFSRASGRPSYEQYF.

This clone came up once. J is TRBJ2-7 and V is TRBV7-2, with D perhaps matching TRBD1 (6 bases). The CDR3 is 14 residues long. The V gene lost 5 bases and the J gene lost 6 bases, with 17 bases spanning the gap. Germline CDR1 is SGHTA and CDR2 is FQGNSA. CDR3 protein: CASSPAPGDREQYF. Here the CDR3 DNA reads TGTGCCAGCAGCCCCGCCCCAGGGGATCGCGAGCAGTACTTC.

This chain joins TRBV7-3 and TRBJ2-1; a weak D match, TRBD1 (6 bases). The germline V gene has CDR1 SGHTA and CDR2 FQGTGA. The CDR3 extends over 14 amino acids. Trimming removed 3 bases from V and 2 bases from J, with 8 bases in between. The CDR3 loop is CASSFRDTYNEQFF. CDR3 DNA sequence: TGTGCCAGCAGCTTCCGGGACACCTACAATGAGCAGTTCTTC.

J is TRBJ2-1 and V is TRBV6-1; 11 bases match TRBD2. The V gene end was trimmed by 4 bases and the J gene end by 2 bases; junction bases not matched to a gene: 4. Germline CDR1 reads MNHNS; CDR2 reads SASEGT. The CDR3 extends over 16 amino acids. CDR3 nucleotide sequence: TGTGCCAGCAGTGTTTCGACTAGCGGGACCTACAATGAGCAGTTCTTC. Amino acids: CASSVSTSGTYNEQFF.

This rearrangement joins TRBV10-3 to TRBJ2-5; 7 nucleotides agree with TRBD2. The germline V gene encodes CDR1 ENHRY and CDR2 SYGVKD. The junction had 4 bases not matched to a gene; V was cut back by 5 bases and J by 1 base. There are 14 residues in the CDR3. Written as DNA, the CDR3 is TGTGCCATCAGTTGGGGGGGACCCCAAGAGACCCAGTACTTC. Translated, it gives CAISWGGPQETQYF.

This chain links TRBV7-2 with TRBJ2-2, with no clear D. Germline lookup yields CDR1 SGHTA and CDR2 FQGNSA. Trimming pared 2 bases from V and 8 bases from J, leaving 9 bases between. This CDR3 is 13 amino acids long. CDR3 residues: CASSLNSRGELFF. The CDR3 DNA reads as TGTGCCAGCAGCTTAAACTCCCGGGGGGAGCTGTTTTTT. The variable domain in full, with the rest retrieved from reference TRBV7-2 and TRBJ2-2, is GAGVSQSPSNKVTEKGKDVELRCDPISGHTALYWYRQSLGQGLEFLIYFQGNSAPDKSGLPSDRFSAERTGGSVSTLTIQRTQQEDSAVYLCASSLNSRGELFFGEGSRLTVL.

With regard to this clone: Other nucleotide sequences in the sample specify the same CDR3. The chain carries TRBV19 and TRBJ1-3, with D unclear. There are 14 residues in the CDR3. V was shortened by 0 bases and J by 0 bases, with 3 bases between the two germline ends. The germline V gene encodes CDR1 LNHDA and CDR2 SQIVND (reference sequence). The CDR3 sequence is CASSIESSGNTIYF. The CDR3 DNA is TGTGCCAGTAGTATAGAGAGCTCTGGAAACACCATATATTTT.

This clone occurred a few times. The chain combines TRBV2 with TRBJ1-5, with D perhaps matching TRBD1 (5 bases). The CDR3 has 17 amino acids. Trimming removed 6 bases at V and 4 bases at J, with 22 bases between. CDR1 and CDR2 from the germline V gene are SNHLY and FYNNEI. CDR3 sequence reads: CASRANRGTSPNQPQHF. The CDR3 bases are TGTGCCAGCAGAGCAAACCGCGGGACGTCGCCAAATCAGCCCCAGCATTTT.

In DNA, the CDR3 is TGTGCCAGCAGCGTAGGGCCGCCCGCTCTTTTCTCCCCCTACGAGCAGTACTTC. As protein: CASSVGPPALFSPYEQYF. This chain joins TRBV9 and TRBJ2-7; D remains ambiguous. V was trimmed by 0 bases and J by 2 bases, leaving 21 bases between them. This CDR3 spans 18 amino acids. Germline V gene sequence: CDR1 SGDLS, CDR2 YYNGEE.

The chain employs TRBV19 and TRBJ1-5, with 9 bases matching TRBD1. From germline, CDR1 is LNHDA and CDR2 SQIVND (reference sequence). The CDR3 runs to 17 residues. With V trimmed by 4 bases and J by 3 bases, 10 bases remained unmatched. The CDR3 loop is CASSTVPGTGYNQPQHF. CDR3 in DNA: TGTGCCAGTAGTACCGTACCCGGGACAGGGTACAATCAGCCCCAGCATTTT.

CDR3 sequence: CASSFRGNEQFF. The CDR3 coding sequence is TGTGCCAGCAGCTTTCGAGGTAATGAGCAGTTCTTC. The chain employs TRBV7-2 and TRBJ2-1; D remains ambiguous. Germline CDR1 and CDR2: SGHTA and FQGNSA. The CDR3 runs to 12 residues. V dropped 3 bases and J dropped 7 bases, with 7 bases sitting between them. The full variable domain, completed using reference TRBV7-2 and TRBJ2-1, is GAGVSQSPSNKVTEKGKDVELRCDPISGHTALYWYRQSLGQGLEFLIYFQGNSAPDKSGLPSDRFSAERTGGSVSTLTIQRTQQEDSAVYLCASSFRGNEQFFGPGTRLTVL.

The chain combines TRBV12-3 or TRBV12-4 with TRBJ1-5; a possible D gene is TRBD1 (6 bases). Trimming took 2 bases from V and 6 from J, leaving 8 bases between them. This CDR3 has 13 residues. The CDR3 here is CASSLRGGQPQHF. CDR3 coding DNA: TGTGCCAGCAGTTTAAGAGGGGGTCAGCCCCAGCATTTT.

The chain couples TRBV29-1 to TRBJ1-1; 8 bases agree with TRBD1. The CDR3 covers 13 residues. CDR1 is SQVTM and CDR2 is ANQGSEA in the germline V gene. Trimming cost V 6 bases and J 3 bases; bases outside gene matches: 6. CDR3 sequence (DNA): TGCAGCGTCCGCGGGACAGGCCACACTGAAGCTTTCTTT. This sequence encodes CSVRGTGHTEAFF.

A word on this clone: Compared with germline, one end of the junction differs, possibly owing to a read error. The chain is built from TRBV7-2 and TRBJ1-4, with 9 positions matching TRBD1. CDR1 is SGHTA and CDR2 is FQGNSA in the germline V gene. The CDR3 contains 18 residues. The CDR3 nucleotides are TGTGCCAGTAGCTTAGCCGGGACAGGGTCGCTAGTAGGTGAAAAACTGTTTTTT. It codes for CASSLAGTGSLVGEKLFF.

The chain recombines TRBV5-6 with TRBJ2-5, with 9 nucleotides matching TRBD2. The ends lost 3 bases at V and 5 bases at J; junction bases unmatched: 14. Germline CDR1 is SGHDT and CDR2 is YYEEEE. The CDR3 spans 17 residues. The CDR3 DNA follows: TGTGCCAGCAGCTCCCCTGGGGAACTAGCGGGTAGGGAGACCCAGTACTTC. This gives the protein CASSSPGELAGRETQYF. The entire variable domain, with the rest obtained from reference TRBV5-6 and TRBJ2-5, is as follows: DAGVTQSPTHLIKTRGQQVTLRCSPKSGHDTVSWYQQALGQGPQFIFQYYEEEERQRGNFPDRFSGHQFPNYSSELNVNALLLGDSALYLCASSSPGELAGRETQYFGPGTRLLVL.